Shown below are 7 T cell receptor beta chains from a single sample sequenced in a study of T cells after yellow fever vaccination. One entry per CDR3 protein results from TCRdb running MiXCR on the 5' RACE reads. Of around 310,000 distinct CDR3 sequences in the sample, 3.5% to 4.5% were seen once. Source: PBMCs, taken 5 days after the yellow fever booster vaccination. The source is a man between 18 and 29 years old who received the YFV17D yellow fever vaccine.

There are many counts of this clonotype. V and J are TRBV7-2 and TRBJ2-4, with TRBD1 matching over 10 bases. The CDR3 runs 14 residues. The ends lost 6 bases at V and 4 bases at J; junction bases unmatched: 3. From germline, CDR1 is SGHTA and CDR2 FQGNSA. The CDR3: CASSRGQGKNIQYF. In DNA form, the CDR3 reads TGTGCCAGCAGTAGGGGACAGGGGAAAAACATTCAGTACTTC. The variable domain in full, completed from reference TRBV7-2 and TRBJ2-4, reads GAGVSQSPSNKVTEKGKDVELRCDPISGHTALYWYRQSLGQGLEFLIYFQGNSAPDKSGLPSDRFSAERTGGSVSTLTIQRTQQEDSAVYLCASSRGQGKNIQYFGAGTRLSVL.

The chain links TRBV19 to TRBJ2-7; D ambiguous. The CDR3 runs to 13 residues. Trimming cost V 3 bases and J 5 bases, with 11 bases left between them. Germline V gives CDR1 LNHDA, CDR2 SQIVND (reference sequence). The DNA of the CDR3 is TGTGCCAGTAGTATCCTCCTCTGGGACGAGCAGTACTTC. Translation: CASSILLWDEQYF.

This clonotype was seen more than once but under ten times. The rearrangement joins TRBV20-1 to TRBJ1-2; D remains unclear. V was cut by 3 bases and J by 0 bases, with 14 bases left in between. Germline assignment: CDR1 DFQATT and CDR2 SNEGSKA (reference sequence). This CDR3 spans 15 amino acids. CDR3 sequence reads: CSASSFDESNYGYTF. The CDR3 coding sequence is TGCAGTGCTAGCTCGTTCGATGAGTCTAACTATGGCTACACCTTC.

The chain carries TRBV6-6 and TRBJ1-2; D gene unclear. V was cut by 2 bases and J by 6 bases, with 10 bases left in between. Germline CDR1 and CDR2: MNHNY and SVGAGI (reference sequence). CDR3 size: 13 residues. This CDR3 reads CASSYRVGDGYTF. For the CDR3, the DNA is TGTGCCAGCAGTTACCGGGTGGGTGATGGCTACACCTTC.

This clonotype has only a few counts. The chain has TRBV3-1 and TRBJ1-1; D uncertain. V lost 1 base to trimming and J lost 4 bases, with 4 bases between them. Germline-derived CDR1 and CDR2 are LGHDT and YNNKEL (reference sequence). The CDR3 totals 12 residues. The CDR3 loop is CASSQAFTEAFF. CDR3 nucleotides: TGTGCCAGCAGCCAAGCCTTCACTGAAGCTTTCTTT.

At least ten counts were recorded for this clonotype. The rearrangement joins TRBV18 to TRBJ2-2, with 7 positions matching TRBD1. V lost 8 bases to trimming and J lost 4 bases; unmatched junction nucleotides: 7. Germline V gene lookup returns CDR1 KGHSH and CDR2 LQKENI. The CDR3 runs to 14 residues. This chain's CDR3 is CASLRAGGTGELFF. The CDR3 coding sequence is TGTGCCAGCCTACGAGCAGGGGGCACCGGGGAGCTGTTTTTT.

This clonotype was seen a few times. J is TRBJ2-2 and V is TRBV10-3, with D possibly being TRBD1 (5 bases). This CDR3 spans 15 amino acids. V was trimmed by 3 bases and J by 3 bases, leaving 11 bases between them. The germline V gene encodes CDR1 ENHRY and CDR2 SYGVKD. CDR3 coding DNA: TGTGCCATCAGTGACGACAGTCGGCACACCGGGGAGCTGTTTTTT. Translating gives CAISDDSRHTGELFF.